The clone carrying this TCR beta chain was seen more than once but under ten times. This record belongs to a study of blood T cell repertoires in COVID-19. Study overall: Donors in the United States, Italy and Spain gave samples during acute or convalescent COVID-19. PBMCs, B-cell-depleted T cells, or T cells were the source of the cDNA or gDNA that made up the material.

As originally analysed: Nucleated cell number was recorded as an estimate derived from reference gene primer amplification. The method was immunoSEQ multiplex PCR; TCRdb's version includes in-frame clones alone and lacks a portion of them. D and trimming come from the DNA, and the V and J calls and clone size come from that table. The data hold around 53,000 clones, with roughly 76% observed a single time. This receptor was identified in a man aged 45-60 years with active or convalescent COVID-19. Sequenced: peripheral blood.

CDR3 region: CASSLGAASAKNIQYF. DNA for the CDR3: TGTGCCAGCAGCTTGGGGGCTGCCTCAGCCAAAAACATTCAGTACTTC. V usage is TRBV5-6 and J usage is TRBJ2-4; D ambiguous. The length of the CDR3 is 16 residues. Germline-derived CDR1 and CDR2 are SGHDT and YYEEEE. V was cut by 0 bases and J by 0 bases, with 10 bases left in between.